This T cell receptor (beta chain) was captured by sequencing in a study of T cells in Graves' hyperthyroidism and ophthalmopathy. Findings of the study overall: Blood also showed most of the thyroid clonotypes that were expanded above 0.001. A 13 V-J signature model discriminated ophthalmopathy versus stable hyperthyroidism.

V shed 2 bases, J shed 8 bases, and the junction held 9 bases outside the gene matches. CDR1 MDHEN and CDR2 SYDVKM come from the germline V gene. This CDR3 spans 18 amino acids. Authors of the study amplified TCR beta CDR3 regions from RNA transcripts. A first-round RT-PCR of the TCR CDR3 used the HTBI primer set. TCRdb re-called the multiplex PCR reads with MiXCR, one entry per CDR3 protein. The sample holds around 560,000 distinct CDR3 sequences; approximately 15% are singletons and the top ten take around 18%. Patients with uncontrolled infections, other autoimmune diseases, pregnancy or lactation were excluded. The study based diagnoses on clinical symptoms, serum thyroxine and TRAb, thyroid ultrasound and orbital computed tomography. A remark on this clonotype: Its antigen is currently unknown.

The clonotype originates from a woman younger than 35 with Graves' hyperthyroidism. The sample comprised blood. The chain carries TRBV28 and TRBJ2-1, with 16 nucleotides matching TRBD2. CDR3 residues: CASSLRPGLAGGSDEQFF. CDR3 coding DNA: TGTGCCAGCAGTTTAAGACCGGGACTAGCGGGAGGGTCAGATGAGCAGTTCTTC. Full variable domain (remainder filled in from reference TRBV28 and TRBJ2-1): DVKVTQSSRYLVKRTGEKVFLECVQDMDHENMFWYRQDPGLGLRLIYFSYDVKMKEKGDIPEGYSVSREKKERFSLILESASTNQTSMYLCASSLRPGLAGGSDEQFFGPGTRLTVL.